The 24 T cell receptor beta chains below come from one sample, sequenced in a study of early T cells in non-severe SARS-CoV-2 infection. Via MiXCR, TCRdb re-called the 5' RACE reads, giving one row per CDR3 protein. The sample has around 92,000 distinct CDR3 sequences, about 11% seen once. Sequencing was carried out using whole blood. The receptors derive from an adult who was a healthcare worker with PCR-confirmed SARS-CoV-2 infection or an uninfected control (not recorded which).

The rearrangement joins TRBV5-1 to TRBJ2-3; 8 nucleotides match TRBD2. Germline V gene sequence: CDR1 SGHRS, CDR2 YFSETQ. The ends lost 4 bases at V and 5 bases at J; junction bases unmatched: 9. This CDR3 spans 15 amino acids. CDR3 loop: CASSRGRAGVDTQYF. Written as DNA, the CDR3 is TGCGCCAGCAGCCGGGGAAGAGCGGGGGTAGATACGCAGTATTTT.

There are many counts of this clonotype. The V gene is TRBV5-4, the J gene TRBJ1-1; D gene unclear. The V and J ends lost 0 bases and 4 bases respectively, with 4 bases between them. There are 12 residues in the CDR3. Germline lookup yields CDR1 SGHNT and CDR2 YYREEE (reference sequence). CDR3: CASSLDVTEAFF. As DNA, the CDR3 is TGTGCCAGCAGCTTGGATGTCACTGAAGCTTTCTTT. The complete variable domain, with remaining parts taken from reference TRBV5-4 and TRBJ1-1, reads ETGVTQSPTHLIKTRGQQVTLRCSSQSGHNTVSWYQQALGQGPQFIFQYYREEENGRGNFPPRFSGLQFPNYSSELNVNALELDDSALYLCASSLDVTEAFFGQGTRLTVV.

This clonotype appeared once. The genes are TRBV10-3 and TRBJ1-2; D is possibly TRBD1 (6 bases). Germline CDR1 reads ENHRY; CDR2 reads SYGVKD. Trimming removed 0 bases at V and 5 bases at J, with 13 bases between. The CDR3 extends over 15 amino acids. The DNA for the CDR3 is TGTGCCATCAGTGAGTCCTCAGGGGTCCCTTATGGCTACACCTTC. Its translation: CAISESSGVPYGYTF.

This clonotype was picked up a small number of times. The DNA of the CDR3 is TGTGCCAGCAGCCTATTATCCATGTCAGACAACTATGGCTACACCTTC. This gives the protein CASSLLSMSDNYGYTF. J is TRBJ1-2 and V is TRBV3-1; D is unresolved. The CDR3 runs 16 residues. Between the trimmed V and J ends, which lost 4 bases and 2 bases, there was a span of 17 bases. CDR1 is LGHDT and CDR2 is YNNKEL in the germline V gene (reference sequence).

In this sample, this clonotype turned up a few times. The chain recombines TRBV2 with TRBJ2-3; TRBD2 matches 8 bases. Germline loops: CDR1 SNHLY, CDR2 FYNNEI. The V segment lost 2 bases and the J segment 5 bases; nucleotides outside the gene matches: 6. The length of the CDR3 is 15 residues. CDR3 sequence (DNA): TGTGCCAGCAGTGAATGGCGGGAGGTGGAAGATACGCAGTATTTT. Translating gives CASSEWREVEDTQYF.

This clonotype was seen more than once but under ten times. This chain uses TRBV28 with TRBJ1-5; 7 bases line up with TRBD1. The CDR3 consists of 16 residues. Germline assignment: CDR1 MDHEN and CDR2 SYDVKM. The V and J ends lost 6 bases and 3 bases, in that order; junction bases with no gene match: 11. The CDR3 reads CASSRGRGGINQPQHF. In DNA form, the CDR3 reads TGTGCCAGCAGCCGAGGGAGAGGGGGCATCAATCAGCCCCAGCATTTT.

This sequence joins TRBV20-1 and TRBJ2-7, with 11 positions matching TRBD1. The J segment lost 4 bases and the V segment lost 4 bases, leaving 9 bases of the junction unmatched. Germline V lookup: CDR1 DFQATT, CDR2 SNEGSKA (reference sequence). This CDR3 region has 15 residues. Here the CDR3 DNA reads TGCAGTGCTATGCCAGGGACAGGGGGACGGTACGAGCAGTACTTC. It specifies CSAMPGTGGRYEQYF.

This CDR3 reads CASSPRESNSGNTIYF. CDR3 nucleotide sequence: TGTGCCAGCAGCCCCCGGGAAAGTAACTCTGGAAACACCATATATTTT. V and J are TRBV7-8 and TRBJ1-3; D uncertain. V was clipped by 5 bases and J by 0 bases, with 14 bases between them. The CDR3 runs 16 residues. Germline values: CDR1 SGHVS, CDR2 FQNEAQ.

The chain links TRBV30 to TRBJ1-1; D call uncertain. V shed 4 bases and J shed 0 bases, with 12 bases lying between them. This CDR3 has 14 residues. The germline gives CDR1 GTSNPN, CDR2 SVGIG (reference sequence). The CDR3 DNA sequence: TGTGCCTGGAAGGTAAGGCAGATGAACACTGAAGCTTTCTTT. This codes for CAWKVRQMNTEAFF.

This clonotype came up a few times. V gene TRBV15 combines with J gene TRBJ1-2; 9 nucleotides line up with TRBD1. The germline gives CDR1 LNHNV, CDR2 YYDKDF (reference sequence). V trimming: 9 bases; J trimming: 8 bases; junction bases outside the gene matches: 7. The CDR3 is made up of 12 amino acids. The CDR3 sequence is CATMGQGGGYTF. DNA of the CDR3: TGTGCCACGATGGGACAGGGAGGAGGCTACACCTTC.

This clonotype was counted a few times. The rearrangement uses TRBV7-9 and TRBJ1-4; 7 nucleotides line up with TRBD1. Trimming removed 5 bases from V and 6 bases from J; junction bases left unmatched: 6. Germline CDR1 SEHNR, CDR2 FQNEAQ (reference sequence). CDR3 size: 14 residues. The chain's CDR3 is CASSDREGDEKLFF. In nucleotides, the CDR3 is TGTGCCAGCAGCGACAGGGAAGGTGATGAAAAACTGTTTTTT.

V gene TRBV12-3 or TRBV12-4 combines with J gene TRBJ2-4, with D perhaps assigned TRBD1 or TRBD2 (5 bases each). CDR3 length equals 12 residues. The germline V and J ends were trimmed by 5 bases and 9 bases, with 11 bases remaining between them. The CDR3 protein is CASSPPGAIQYF. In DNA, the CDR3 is TGTGCCAGCAGTCCTCCCGGGGCCATTCAGTACTTC.

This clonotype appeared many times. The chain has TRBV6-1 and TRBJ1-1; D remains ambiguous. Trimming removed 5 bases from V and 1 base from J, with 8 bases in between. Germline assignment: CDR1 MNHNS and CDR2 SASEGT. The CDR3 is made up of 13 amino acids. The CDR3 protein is CASSTLPNTEAFF. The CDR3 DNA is TGTGCCAGCAGTACCCTCCCGAACACTGAAGCTTTCTTT.

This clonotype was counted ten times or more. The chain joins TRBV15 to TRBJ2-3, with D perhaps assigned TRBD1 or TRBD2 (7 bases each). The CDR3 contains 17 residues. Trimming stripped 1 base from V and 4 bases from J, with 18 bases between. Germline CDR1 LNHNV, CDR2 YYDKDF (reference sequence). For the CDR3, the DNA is TGTGCCACCAGCAGAGGTAGCGTGACAGGGAGGGCAGATACGCAGTATTTT. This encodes CATSRGSVTGRADTQYF.

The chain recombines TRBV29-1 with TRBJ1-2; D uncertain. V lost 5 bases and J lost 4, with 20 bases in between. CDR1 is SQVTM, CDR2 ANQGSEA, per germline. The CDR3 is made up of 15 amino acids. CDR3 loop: CSVSFVTPTIYGYTF. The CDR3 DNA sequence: TGCAGCGTTTCTTTCGTGACACCTACCATCTATGGCTACACCTTC.

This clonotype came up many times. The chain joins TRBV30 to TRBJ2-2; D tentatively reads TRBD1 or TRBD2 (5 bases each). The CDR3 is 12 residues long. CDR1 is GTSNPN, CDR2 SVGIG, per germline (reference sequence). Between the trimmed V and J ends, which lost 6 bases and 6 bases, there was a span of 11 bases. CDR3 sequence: CACLGTAGELFF. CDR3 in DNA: TGTGCCTGTTTAGGGACGGCCGGGGAGCTGTTTTTT.

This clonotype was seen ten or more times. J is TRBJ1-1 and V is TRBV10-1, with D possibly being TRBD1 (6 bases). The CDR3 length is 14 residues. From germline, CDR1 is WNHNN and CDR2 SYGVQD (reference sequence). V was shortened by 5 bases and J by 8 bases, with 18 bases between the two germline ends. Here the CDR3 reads CASSKYRDPSEAFF. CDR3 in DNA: TGCGCCAGCAGTAAATACAGGGACCCGTCGGAAGCTTTCTTT.

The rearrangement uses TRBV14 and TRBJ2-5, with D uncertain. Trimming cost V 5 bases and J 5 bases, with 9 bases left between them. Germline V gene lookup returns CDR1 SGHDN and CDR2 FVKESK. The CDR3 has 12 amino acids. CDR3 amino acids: CASSFNAETQYF. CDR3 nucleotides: TGTGCCAGCAGCTTTAACGCGGAGACCCAGTACTTC.

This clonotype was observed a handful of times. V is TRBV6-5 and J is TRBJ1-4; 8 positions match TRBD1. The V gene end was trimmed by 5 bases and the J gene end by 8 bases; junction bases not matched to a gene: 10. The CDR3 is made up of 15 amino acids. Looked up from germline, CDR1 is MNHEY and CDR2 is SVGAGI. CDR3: CASSGLGTGEEKLFF. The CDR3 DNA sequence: TGTGCCAGCAGTGGCTTGGGGACAGGTGAAGAAAAACTGTTTTTT.

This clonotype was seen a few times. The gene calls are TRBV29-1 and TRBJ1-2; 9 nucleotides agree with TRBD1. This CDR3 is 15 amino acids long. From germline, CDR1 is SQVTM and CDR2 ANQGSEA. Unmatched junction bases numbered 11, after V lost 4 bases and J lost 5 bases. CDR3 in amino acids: CSVAQRDRDRYGYTF. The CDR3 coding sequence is TGCAGCGTTGCCCAACGGGACAGGGATCGATATGGCTACACCTTC.

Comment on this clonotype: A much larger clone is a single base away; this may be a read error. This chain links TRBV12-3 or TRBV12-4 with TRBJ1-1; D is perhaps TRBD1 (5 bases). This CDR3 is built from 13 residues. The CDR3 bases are TGTGCCAGCAGTTTAATCCGGGGCACTGAAGCTCTCTTT. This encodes CASSLIRGTEALF.

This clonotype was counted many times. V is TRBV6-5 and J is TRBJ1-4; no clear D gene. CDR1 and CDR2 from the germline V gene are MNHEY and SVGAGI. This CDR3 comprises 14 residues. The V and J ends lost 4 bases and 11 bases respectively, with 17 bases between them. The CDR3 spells CASSFSPGLGKLFF. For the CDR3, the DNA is TGTGCCAGCAGTTTTTCACCGGGTTTAGGGAAACTGTTTTTT.

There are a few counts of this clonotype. The CDR3 DNA reads TGCAGTGCTAGACTCGACACAGATACGCAGTATTTT. Translating it yields CSARLDTDTQYF. The V and J genes are TRBV20-1 and TRBJ2-3; D gene ambiguous. Trimming left V 2 bases short and J 2 bases short, with 5 bases between. CDR3 length: 12 amino acids. From germline, CDR1 is DFQATT and CDR2 SNEGSKA (reference sequence).

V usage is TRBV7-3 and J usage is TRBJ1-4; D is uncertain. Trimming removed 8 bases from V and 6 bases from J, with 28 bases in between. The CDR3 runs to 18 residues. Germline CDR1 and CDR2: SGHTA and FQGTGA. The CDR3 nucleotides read TGTGCCAGCCGCCTACCTAGAGCCCATATAGGGAATTATGAAAAACTGTTTTTT. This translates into CASRLPRAHIGNYEKLFF.